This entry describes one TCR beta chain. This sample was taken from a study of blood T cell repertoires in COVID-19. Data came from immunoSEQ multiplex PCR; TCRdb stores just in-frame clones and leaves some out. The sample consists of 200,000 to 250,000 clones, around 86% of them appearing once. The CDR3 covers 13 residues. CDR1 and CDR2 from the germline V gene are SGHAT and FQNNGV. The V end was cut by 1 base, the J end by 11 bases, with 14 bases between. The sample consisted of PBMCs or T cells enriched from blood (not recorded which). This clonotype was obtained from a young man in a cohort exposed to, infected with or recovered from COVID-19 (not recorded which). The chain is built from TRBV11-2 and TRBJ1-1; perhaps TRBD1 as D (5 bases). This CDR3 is CASSLALAGQAFF. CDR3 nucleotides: TGTGCCAGCAGCTTAGCTCTTGCAGGGCAGGCTTTCTTT.